This is a list of T cell receptor beta chains from one sample in a study of post-analysis software for immune sequencing data. TCRdb used MiXCR to reprocess the PCR reads, holding one entry per CDR3 protein. The table has some 890,000 distinct CDR3 sequences, approximately 57% seen once. The sample taken for sequencing was blood. These receptors came from a girl aged 10 to 17 with multiple sclerosis. Both conserved end residues are part of each CDR3. A D gene is named only where the DNA matches it firmly. Expanded clones are given a class, and other clones once, few, many or no size at all.

d_gene	v_gene	j_gene	abundance	CDR3aa	CDR3nt
-	TRBV7-9	TRBJ2-5	-	CASSESAETQYF	TGTGCCAGCAGCGAGAGTGCGGAGACCCAGTACTTC
-	TRBV5-1	TRBJ2-1	few	CASSWGLPTNEQFF	TGCGCCAGCAGCTGGGGACTGCCGACCAATGAGCAGTTCTTC
-	TRBV29-1	TRBJ2-5	-	CSVDLRLGETRYF	TGCAGCGTTGACCTCAGGTTGGGGGAGACCCGGTACTTC
TRBD2	TRBV7-3	TRBJ2-3	-	CASSLVGGTANTQYF	TGTGCCAGCAGCTTAGTCGGGGGGACCGCAAATACGCAGTATTTT
-	TRBV5-5	TRBJ2-7	few	CASSSWGVSYEQYF	TGTGCCAGCAGCTCCTGGGGGGTTTCCTACGAGCAGTACTTC
-	TRBV12-3/TRBV12-4	TRBJ2-3	-	CASSSPKGGLRADTQYF	TGTGCCAGCAGTTCACCCAAGGGGGGATTACGCGCAGATACGCAGTATTTT
-	TRBV7-7	TRBJ2-3	-	CASSAGSSGGRTDTQYF	TGTGCCAGCAGCGCCGGATCTTCGGGGGGCCGCACAGATACGCAGTATTTT
-	TRBV27	TRBJ2-7	-	CASSFAAFYEQYF	TGTGCCAGCAGTTTTGCAGCCTTCTACGAGCAGTACTTC
-	TRBV10-3	TRBJ2-7	few	CAIGSPWGFETYEQYF	TGTGCCATCGGGAGCCCCTGGGGATTCGAAACCTACGAGCAGTACTTC
TRBD1	TRBV6-1	TRBJ2-7	-	CANGQGWYEQYF	TGTGCCAACGGACAGGGGTGGTACGAGCAGTACTTC
-	TRBV7-9	TRBJ2-5	few	CASSSTIDTRGETQYF	TGTGCCAGCAGCAGTACAATAGACACCCGCGGAGAGACCCAGTACTTC
TRBD2	TRBV11-2	TRBJ2-1	-	CASGLGREGRHEQFF	TGTGCCAGCGGCTTAGGCCGGGAGGGCCGCCATGAGCAGTTCTTC
-	TRBV3-1	TRBJ2-7	few	CASSQDRGSYEQYF	TGTGCCAGCAGCCAAGATAGGGGATCCTACGAGCAGTACTTC
-	TRBV5-5	TRBJ2-5	few	CASSPRLGLETQYF	TGTGCCAGCAGCCCAAGGCTCGGGTTAGAGACCCAGTACTTC
TRBD2	TRBV3-1	TRBJ2-5	-	CASSLRDYEETQYF	TGTGCCAGCAGCCTCCGGGACTATGAAGAGACCCAGTACTTC
-	TRBV7-9	TRBJ2-7	few	CASNLTRGYHTYEQYF	TGTGCCAGCAACTTAACCCGGGGGTACCATACCTACGAGCAGTACTTC
-	TRBV5-1	TRBJ1-2	-	CASSWARAVHGYTF	TGCGCCAGCAGCTGGGCCAGGGCAGTCCATGGCTACACCTTC
-	TRBV7-9	TRBJ2-7	-	CASSLEELGPYEQYF	TGTGCCAGCAGCTTAGAGGAGCTGGGACCCTACGAGCAGTACTTC
-	TRBV25-1	TRBJ2-6	-	CASSDTGTRRSGANVLTF	TGTGCCAGCAGTGACACCGGGACGCGAAGGTCTGGGGCCAACGTCCTGACTTTC
TRBD2	TRBV25-1	TRBJ2-5	-	CASSVTSGSQETQYF	TGTGCCAGCAGTGTAACTAGCGGGTCGCAAGAGACCCAGTACTTC
-	TRBV29-1	TRBJ2-1	-	CSVEDPRGLSGANNEQFF	TGCAGCGTTGAAGACCCCCGAGGACTATCGGGAGCAAACAATGAGCAGTTCTTC
TRBD1	TRBV7-2	TRBJ1-5	-	CASSSGQLQPQHF	TGTGCCAGCAGCTCGGGACAGCTACAGCCCCAGCATTTT
TRBD1	TRBV6-6	TRBJ1-1	-	CASSAATGDTEAFF	TGTGCCAGCAGTGCTGCGACAGGGGACACTGAAGCTTTCTTT
TRBD2	TRBV20-1	TRBJ2-3	-	CSAEAGGDTQYF	TGCAGTGCTGAAGCGGGGGGAGATACGCAGTATTTT
TRBD1	TRBV5-1	TRBJ1-2	-	CASSLGDRTYGYTF	TGCGCCAGCAGCTTGGGGGACAGAACCTATGGCTACACCTTC
TRBD1	TRBV20-1	TRBJ2-5	-	CSARGPQGVETQYF	TGCAGTGCTAGAGGTCCTCAGGGGGTAGAGACCCAGTACTTC
TRBD1	TRBV7-2	TRBJ1-2	-	CASIRLDRAIAPYGYTF	TGTGCCAGCATCAGACTGGACAGGGCCATCGCCCCCTATGGCTACACCTTC
TRBD2	TRBV12-3/TRBV12-4	TRBJ2-1	-	CASSLTSDREQFF	TGTGCCAGCAGCCTGACTAGCGACCGAGAGCAGTTCTTC
-	TRBV15	TRBJ1-5	-	CATSRGGGSNQPQHF	TGTGCCACCAGCAGAGGGGGGGGAAGCAATCAGCCCCAGCATTTT
TRBD2	TRBV29-1	TRBJ2-1	few	CSVRTDVRRGGEQFF	TGCAGCGTTAGGACAGACGTAAGACGGGGGGGTGAGCAGTTCTTC
-	TRBV20-1	TRBJ1-2	-	CSARPRTVMGLNYGYTF	TGCAGTGCTAGGCCTAGGACGGTCATGGGGCTTAACTATGGCTACACCTTC
-	TRBV7-8	TRBJ2-1	-	CASSLPDEDTGRLYNEQFF	TGTGCCAGCAGCTTACCTGACGAGGACACGGGGAGACTTTACAATGAGCAGTTCTTC
-	TRBV29-1	TRBJ2-3	-	CSARERVQDTQYF	TGCAGCGCGAGGGAGCGGGTTCAAGATACGCAGTATTTT
TRBD1	TRBV7-2	TRBJ1-2	-	CASSAPGQGPNGYTF	TGTGCCAGCAGCGCGCCTGGACAGGGGCCAAATGGCTACACCTTC
-	TRBV10-3	TRBJ1-2	-	CAISEQPNYGYTF	TGTGCCATCAGTGAGCAGCCTAACTATGGCTACACCTTC
-	TRBV9	TRBJ2-1	-	CASSPRREYREQFF	TGTGCCAGCAGCCCTCGTCGGGAGTACCGTGAGCAGTTCTTC
TRBD1	TRBV5-1	TRBJ2-2	once	CASSRDRGSTGELFF	TGCGCCAGCAGCCGGGACAGGGGATCCACCGGGGAGCTGTTTTTT
TRBD1	TRBV5-1	TRBJ2-7	-	CASSSDRGFPYEQYF	TGCGCCAGCAGTTCGGACAGGGGATTCCCCTACGAGCAGTACTTC
-	TRBV7-3	TRBJ2-1	-	CASSPRAGSSYNEQFF	TGTGCCAGCAGTCCTCGTGCGGGGAGCTCCTACAATGAGCAGTTCTTC
-	TRBV13	TRBJ2-2	-	CASSPAVGGSAGELFF	TGTGCCAGCAGCCCCGCCGTGGGGGGCTCCGCCGGGGAGCTGTTTTTT
TRBD2	TRBV6-5	TRBJ2-1	-	CASTASGNNEQFF	TGTGCCAGCACGGCTAGCGGAAACAATGAGCAGTTCTTC
TRBD1	TRBV6-6	TRBJ1-6	-	CASSHLGQYNSPLHF	TGTGCCAGCAGTCACCTGGGACAGTATAATTCACCCCTCCACTTT
-	TRBV5-1	TRBJ1-1	once	CASSSGTSNTEAFF	TGCGCCAGCAGCTCCGGGACCTCGAACACTGAAGCTTTCTTT